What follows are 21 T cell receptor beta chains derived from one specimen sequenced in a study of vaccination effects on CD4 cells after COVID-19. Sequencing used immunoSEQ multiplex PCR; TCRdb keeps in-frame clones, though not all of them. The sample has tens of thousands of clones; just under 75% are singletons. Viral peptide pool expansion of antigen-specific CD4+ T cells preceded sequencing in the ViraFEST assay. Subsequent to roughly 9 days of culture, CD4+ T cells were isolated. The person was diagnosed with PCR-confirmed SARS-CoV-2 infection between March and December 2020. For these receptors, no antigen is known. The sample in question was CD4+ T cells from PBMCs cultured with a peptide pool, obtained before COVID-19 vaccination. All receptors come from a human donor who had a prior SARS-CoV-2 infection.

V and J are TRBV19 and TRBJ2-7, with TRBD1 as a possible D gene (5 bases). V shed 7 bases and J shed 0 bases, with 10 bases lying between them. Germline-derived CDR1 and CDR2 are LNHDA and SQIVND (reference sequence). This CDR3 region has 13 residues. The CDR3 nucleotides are TGTGCCAGTAAACCAGGGAACTCCTACGAGCAGTACTTC. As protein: CASKPGNSYEQYF.

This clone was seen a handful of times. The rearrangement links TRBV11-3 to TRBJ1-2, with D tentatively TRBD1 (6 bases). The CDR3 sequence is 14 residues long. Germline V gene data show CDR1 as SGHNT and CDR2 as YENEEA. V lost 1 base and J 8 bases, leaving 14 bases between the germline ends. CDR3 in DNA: TGTGCCAGCAGCTTAGGCAGGGGCGCAAAGGGCTACACCTTC. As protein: CASSLGRGAKGYTF.

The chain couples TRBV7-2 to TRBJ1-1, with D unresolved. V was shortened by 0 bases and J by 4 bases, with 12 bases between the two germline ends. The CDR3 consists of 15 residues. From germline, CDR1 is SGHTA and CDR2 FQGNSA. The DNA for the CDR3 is TGTGCCAGCAGCTTAGCGGCAGGAGCCATCACTGAAGCTTTCTTT. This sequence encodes CASSLAAGAITEAFF. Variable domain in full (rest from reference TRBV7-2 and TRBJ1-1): GAGVSQSPSNKVTEKGKDVELRCDPISGHTALYWYRQSLGQGLEFLIYFQGNSAPDKSGLPSDRFSAERTGGSVSTLTIQRTQQEDSAVYLCASSLAAGAITEAFFGQGTRLTVV.

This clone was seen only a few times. The CDR3 sequence is CASIWGAWDEQYF. The CDR3 DNA reads as TGTGCCAGTATCTGGGGGGCTTGGGACGAGCAGTACTTC. The chain recombines TRBV19 with TRBJ2-7, with D possibly called TRBD1 or TRBD2 (6 bases each). The CDR3 is made up of 13 amino acids. Germline CDR1 is LNHDA and CDR2 is SQIVND (reference sequence). The V gene lost 7 bases and the J gene lost 5 bases, with 15 bases spanning the gap.

The CDR3 nucleotides are TGTGCCAGCAGCCAAGATTCCCCTTATAGCAATCAGCCCCAGCATTTT. Its protein is CASSQDSPYSNQPQHF. The chain combines TRBV3-1 (or the pseudogene TRBV3-2) with TRBJ1-5; no firm D call. CDR3 length: 16 amino acids. Trimming took 0 bases from V and 0 from J, leaving 9 bases between them. The germline V gene encodes CDR1 LGHDT and CDR2 YNNKEL (reference sequence).

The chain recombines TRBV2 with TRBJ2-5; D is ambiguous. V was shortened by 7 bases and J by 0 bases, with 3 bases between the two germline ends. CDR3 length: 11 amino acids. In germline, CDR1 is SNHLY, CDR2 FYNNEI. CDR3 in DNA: TGTGCCAGCAAGTACCAAGAGACCCAGTACTTC. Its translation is CASKYQETQYF.

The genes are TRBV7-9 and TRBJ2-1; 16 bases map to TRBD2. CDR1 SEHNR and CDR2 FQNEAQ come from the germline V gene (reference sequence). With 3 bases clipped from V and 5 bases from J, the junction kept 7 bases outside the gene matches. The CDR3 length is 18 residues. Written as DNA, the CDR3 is TGTGCCAGCAGCTTGGGCCCGGGACTAGCGGGGGGGCACAATGAGCAGTTCTTC. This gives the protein CASSLGPGLAGGHNEQFF. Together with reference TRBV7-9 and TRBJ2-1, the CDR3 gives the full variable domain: DTGVSQNPRHKITKRGQNVTFRCDPISEHNRLYWYRQTLGQGPEFLTYFQNEAQLEKSRLLSDRFSAERPKGSFSTLEIQRTEQGDSAMYLCASSLGPGLAGGHNEQFFGPGTRLTVL.

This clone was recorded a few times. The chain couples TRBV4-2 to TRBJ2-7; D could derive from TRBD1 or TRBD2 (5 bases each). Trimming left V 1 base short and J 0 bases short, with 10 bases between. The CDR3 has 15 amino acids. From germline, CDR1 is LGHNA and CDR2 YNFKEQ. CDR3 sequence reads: CASSQVGGSSYEQYF. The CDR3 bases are TGTGCCAGCAGCCAAGTTGGGGGAAGCTCCTACGAGCAGTACTTC.

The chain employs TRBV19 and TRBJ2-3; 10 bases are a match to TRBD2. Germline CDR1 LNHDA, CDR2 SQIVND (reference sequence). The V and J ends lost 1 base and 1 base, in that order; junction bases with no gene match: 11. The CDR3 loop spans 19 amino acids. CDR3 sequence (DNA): TGTGCCAGTAGTATAGCGTCTAGCGGGAGTATGTACCGCACAGATACGCAGTATTTT. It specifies CASSIASSGSMYRTDTQYF.

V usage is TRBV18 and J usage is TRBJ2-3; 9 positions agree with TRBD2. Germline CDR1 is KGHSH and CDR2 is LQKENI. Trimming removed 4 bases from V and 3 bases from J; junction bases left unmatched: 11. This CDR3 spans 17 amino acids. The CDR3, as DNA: TGTGCCAGCTCACGGTCGGCGGGAGGGCCAGGTACAGATACGCAGTATTTT. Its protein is CASSRSAGGPGTDTQYF.

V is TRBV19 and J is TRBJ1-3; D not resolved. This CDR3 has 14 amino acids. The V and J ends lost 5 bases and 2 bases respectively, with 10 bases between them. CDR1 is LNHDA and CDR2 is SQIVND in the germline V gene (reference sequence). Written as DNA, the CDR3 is TGTGCCAGTAGTGTCCGGGGAGCTGGAAACACCATATATTTT. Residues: CASSVRGAGNTIYF.

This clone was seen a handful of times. CDR3 in DNA: TGTGCCAGCAGCACCGGACTAGCGGCCCGGGACTATGAGCAGTTCTTC. Translation gives CASSTGLAARDYEQFF. The chain uses TRBV5-4 and TRBJ2-1; 10 bases line up with TRBD2. This CDR3 has 16 residues. CDR1 and CDR2 (germline): SGHNT, YYREEE (reference sequence). V dropped 4 bases and J dropped 8; count of bases not matched to a gene: 12.

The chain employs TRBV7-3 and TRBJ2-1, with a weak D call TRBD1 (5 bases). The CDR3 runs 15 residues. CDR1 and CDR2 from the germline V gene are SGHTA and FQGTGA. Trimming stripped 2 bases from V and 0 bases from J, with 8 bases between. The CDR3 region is CASSLGHGSYNEQFF. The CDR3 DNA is TGTGCCAGCAGCTTAGGACACGGCTCCTACAATGAGCAGTTCTTC.

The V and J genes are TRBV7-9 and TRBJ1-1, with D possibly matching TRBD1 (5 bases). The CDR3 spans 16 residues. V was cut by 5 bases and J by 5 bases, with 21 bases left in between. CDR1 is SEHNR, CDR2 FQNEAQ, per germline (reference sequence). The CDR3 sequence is CASSPRRGPRGTEAFF. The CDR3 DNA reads TGTGCCAGCAGCCCTCGGAGGGGCCCCAGAGGAACTGAAGCTTTCTTT.

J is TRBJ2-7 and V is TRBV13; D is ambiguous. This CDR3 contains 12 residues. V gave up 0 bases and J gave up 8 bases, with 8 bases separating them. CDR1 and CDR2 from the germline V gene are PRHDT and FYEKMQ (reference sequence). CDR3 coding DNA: TGTGCCAGCAGCTTAGGCCTGGAAAAGCAGTACTTC. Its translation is CASSLGLEKQYF.

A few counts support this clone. This CDR3 reads CASSLAGVAWYEQFF. As DNA, the CDR3 is TGTGCCAGCAGCTTAGCGGGAGTTGCGTGGTATGAGCAGTTCTTC. The rearrangement uses TRBV7-9 and TRBJ2-1; D may be TRBD2 (5 bases). Looked up from germline, CDR1 is SEHNR and CDR2 is FQNEAQ (reference sequence). Between the trimmed V and J ends, which lost 0 bases and 8 bases, there was a span of 14 bases. CDR3 length equals 15 residues.

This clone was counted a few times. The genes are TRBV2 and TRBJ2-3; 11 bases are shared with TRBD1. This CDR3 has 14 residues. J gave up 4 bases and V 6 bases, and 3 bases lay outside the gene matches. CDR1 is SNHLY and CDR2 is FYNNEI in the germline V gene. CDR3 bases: TGTGCCAGCAGCCGGGACAGGGGGGCAGATACGCAGTATTTT. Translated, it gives CASSRDRGADTQYF.

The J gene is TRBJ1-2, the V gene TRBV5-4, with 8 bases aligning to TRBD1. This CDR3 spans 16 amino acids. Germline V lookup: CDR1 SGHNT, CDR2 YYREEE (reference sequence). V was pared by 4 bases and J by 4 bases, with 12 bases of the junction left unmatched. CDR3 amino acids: CASSPSGTGLSYGYTF. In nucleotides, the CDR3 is TGTGCCAGCAGCCCTTCCGGGACAGGACTAAGCTATGGCTACACCTTC.

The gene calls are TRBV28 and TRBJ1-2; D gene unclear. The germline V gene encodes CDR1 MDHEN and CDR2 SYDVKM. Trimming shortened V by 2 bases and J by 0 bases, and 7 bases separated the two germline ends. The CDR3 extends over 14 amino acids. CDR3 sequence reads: CASSLRGPNYGYTF. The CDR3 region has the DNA TGTGCCAGCAGTTTACGTGGCCCTAACTATGGCTACACCTTC.

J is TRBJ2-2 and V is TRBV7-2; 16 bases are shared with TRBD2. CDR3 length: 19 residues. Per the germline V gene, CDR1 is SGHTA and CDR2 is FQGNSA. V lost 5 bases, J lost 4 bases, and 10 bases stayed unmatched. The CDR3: CASSGGLAGGPLSTGELFF. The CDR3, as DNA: TGTGCCAGCAGCGGGGGACTAGCGGGAGGGCCTCTGAGCACCGGGGAGCTGTTTTTT. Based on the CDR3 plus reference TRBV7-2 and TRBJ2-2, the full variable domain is GAGVSQSPSNKVTEKGKDVELRCDPISGHTALYWYRQSLGQGLEFLIYFQGNSAPDKSGLPSDRFSAERTGGSVSTLTIQRTQQEDSAVYLCASSGGLAGGPLSTGELFFGEGSRLTVL.

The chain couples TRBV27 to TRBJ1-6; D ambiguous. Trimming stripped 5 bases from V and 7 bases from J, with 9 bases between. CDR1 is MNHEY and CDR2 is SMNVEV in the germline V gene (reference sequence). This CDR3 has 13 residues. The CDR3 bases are TGTGCCAGCAGTAGTCAGGCGAATTCACCCCTCCACTTT. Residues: CASSSQANSPLHF.